This paragraph reports one T cell receptor beta chain. This specimen comes from a study of blood T cell repertoires in COVID-19. On the study more broadly: Italy, Spain and the United States were the sources of the convalescent and acute COVID-19 samples.

In the authors' workflow: The authors estimated nucleated cell counts from reference gene primer amplification. Profiling relied on immunoSEQ multiplex PCR, and the TCRdb table lists in-frame clones only, not all of them. The DNA gave D and trimming, while V, J and clone size come from that table. Of 250,000 to 350,000 clones listed, around 89% are singletons. Unmatched junction bases numbered 2, after V lost 1 base and J lost 1 base. This CDR3 has 15 residues. CDR1 is SGHRS, CDR2 YFSETQ, per germline. This receptor was taken from a woman aged 50 to 60 with active or convalescent COVID-19. Sequenced input: peripheral blood. V and J are TRBV5-1 and TRBJ2-3, with TRBD2 identical over 8 bases. The CDR3 reads CASSLISGGTDTQYF. The DNA of the CDR3 is TGCGCCAGCAGCTTGATTAGCGGGGGCACAGATACGCAGTATTTT.